Reported below is one T cell receptor (beta chain). This sample was included in a study of blood T cell repertoires in COVID-19. Study in general: Samples representing acute and convalescent COVID-19 were sourced from the United States, Italy and Spain. PBMCs, B-cell-depleted T cells, or T cells were the source of the cDNA or gDNA that made up the material.

Under the authors' procedure: Amplification of reference gene primers provided the estimated nucleated cell counts. The data were produced by immunoSEQ multiplex PCR, yet TCRdb's version contains in-frame clones alone and is incomplete. V and J calls and clone size are copied from that table; D and trimming were computed from the DNA. The sample has approximately 99,000 clones; roughly four fifths are singletons. The CDR3 extends over 15 amino acids. Trimming at V came to 6 bases and at J to 4 bases, leaving 9 bases not matched to a gene. Germline loops: CDR1 PRHDT, CDR2 FYEKMQ (reference sequence). The sample consisted of peripheral blood. The rearrangement joins TRBV13 to TRBJ2-1; 7 bases align to TRBD2. The sequence came from a woman aged 65 to 85 with acute or convalescent COVID-19. The CDR3 sequence: CASRFGTNNYNEQFF. For the CDR3, the DNA is TGTGCCAGCAGATTCGGGACTAACAATTACAATGAGCAGTTCTTC.